One sample yielded the 3 T cell receptor beta chains listed below, sequenced in a study of blood T cell repertoires in COVID-19. Assay: immunoSEQ multiplex PCR; the TCRdb copy retains only in-frame clones and omits some. The table records roughly 300,000 clones, just over 85% of them present only once. The sequencing sample was made of PBMCs or T cells enriched from blood (not recorded which). The receptors stem from a woman between 35 and 50 years old with acute COVID-19.

The chain employs TRBV5-6 and TRBJ2-7; 9 nucleotides match TRBD2. J gave up 2 bases and V 1 base, and 7 bases lay outside the gene matches. The CDR3 contains 16 residues. CDR1 and CDR2 from the germline V gene are SGHDT and YYEEEE. CDR3 residues: CASSLRVSGGAYEQYF. The DNA of the CDR3 is TGTGCCAGCAGCTTGCGGGTTAGCGGGGGAGCCTACGAGCAGTACTTC.

The chain joins TRBV4-2 to TRBJ2-3; 7 nucleotides line up with TRBD2. Per germline, CDR1 LGHNA and CDR2 YNFKEQ. The CDR3 has 17 amino acids. Trimming removed 0 bases from V and 0 bases from J; junction bases left unmatched: 6. This CDR3 is CASSQEGLVVSTDTQYF. Written as DNA, the CDR3 is TGTGCCAGCAGCCAAGAAGGACTAGTCGTTAGCACAGATACGCAGTATTTT.

V is TRBV10-3 and J is TRBJ1-2; no definite D call. V was trimmed by 0 bases and J by 5 bases, leaving 7 bases between them. The germline V gene encodes CDR1 ENHRY and CDR2 SYGVKD. The CDR3 spans 13 residues. This CDR3 reads CAISESTEYGYTF. In DNA, the CDR3 is TGTGCCATCAGTGAGTCCACAGAGTATGGCTACACCTTC.